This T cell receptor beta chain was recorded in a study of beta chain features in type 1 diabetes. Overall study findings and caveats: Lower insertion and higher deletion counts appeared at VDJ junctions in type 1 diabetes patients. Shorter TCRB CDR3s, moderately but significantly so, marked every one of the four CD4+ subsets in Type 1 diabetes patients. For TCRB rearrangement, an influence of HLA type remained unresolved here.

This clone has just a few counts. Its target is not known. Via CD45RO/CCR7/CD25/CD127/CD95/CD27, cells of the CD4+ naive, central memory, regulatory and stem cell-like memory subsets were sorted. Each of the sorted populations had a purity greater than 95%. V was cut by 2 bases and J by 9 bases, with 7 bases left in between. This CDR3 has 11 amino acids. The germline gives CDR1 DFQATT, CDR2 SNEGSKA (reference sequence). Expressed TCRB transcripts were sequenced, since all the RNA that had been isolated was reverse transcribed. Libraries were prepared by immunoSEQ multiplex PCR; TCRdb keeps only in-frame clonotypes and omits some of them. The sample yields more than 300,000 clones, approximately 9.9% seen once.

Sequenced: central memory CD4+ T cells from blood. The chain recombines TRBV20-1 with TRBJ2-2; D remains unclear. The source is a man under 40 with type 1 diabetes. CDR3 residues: CSARLTRELFF. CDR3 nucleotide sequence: TGCAGTGCTAGACTAACTAGGGAGCTGTTTTTT.